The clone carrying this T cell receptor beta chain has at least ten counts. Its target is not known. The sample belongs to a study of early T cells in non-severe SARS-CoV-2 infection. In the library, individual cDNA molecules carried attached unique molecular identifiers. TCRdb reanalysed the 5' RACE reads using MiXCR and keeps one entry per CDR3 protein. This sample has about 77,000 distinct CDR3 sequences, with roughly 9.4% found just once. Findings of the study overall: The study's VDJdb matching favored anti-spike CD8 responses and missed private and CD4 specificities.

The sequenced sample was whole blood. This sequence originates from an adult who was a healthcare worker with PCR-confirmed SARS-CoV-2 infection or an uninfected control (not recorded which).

The CDR3 here is CASSYLTGEVKTQYF. The CDR3 DNA sequence: TGTGCCAGCAGTTACCTCACAGGGGAGGTAAAGACCCAGTACTTC. V usage is TRBV6-2 or TRBV6-3 and J usage is TRBJ2-5; D is perhaps TRBD1 (7 bases). V dropped 2 bases and J dropped 6 bases, with 16 bases sitting between them. CDR1 and CDR2 from the germline V gene are MNHEY and SVGEGT. The CDR3 has 15 amino acids.